This T cell receptor (beta chain) was retrieved from a study of monozygotic twins with inflammatory bowel disease. General study results and limits: Repertoires of patients may have been made more variable by differing immunosuppressive treatments.

TCRdb re-called the 5' RACE reads, yielding one record per CDR3 amino acid sequence without DNA. The listing records around 450,000 distinct CDR3 sequences. Blood, around 2.6 ml, was drawn per donor. CDR1 and CDR2 from the germline V gene are SGHAT and FQNNGV. The CDR3 is made up of 17 amino acids. Remarks on this clonotype: The target antigen is unknown.

The chain carries TRBV11-2 and TRBJ2-1; TCRdb outputs TRBD1, but without DNA this stays unchecked. The sequence was collected from a human donor with ulcerative colitis or Crohn's disease, or a healthy co-twin of an affected twin (not recorded which). Sequences were obtained from blood. The chain's CDR3 is CASSPWAGSSSYNEQFF. Full variable domain (outside the CDR3, taken from reference TRBV11-2 and TRBJ2-1): EAGVAQSPRYKIIEKRQSVAFWCNPISGHATLYWYQQILGQGPKLLIQFQNNGVVDDSQLPKDRFSAERLKGVDSTLKIQPAKLEDSAVYLCASSPWAGSSSYNEQFFGPGTRLTVL.